The 30 T cell receptor beta chains below come from one sample, sequenced in a study of blood T cell repertoires in COVID-19. The assay was immunoSEQ multiplex PCR, and TCRdb's table has in-frame clones only and misses some. Of 65,000 to 95,000 clones in the sample, 65% to 90% were seen once. Sequenced: peripheral blood. Receptors were obtained from a woman aged 50 to 60 with acute or convalescent COVID-19.

The V and J genes are TRBV10-3 and TRBJ2-1; 13 positions agree with TRBD2. Unmatched junction bases numbered 12, after V lost 7 bases and J lost 9 bases. This CDR3 contains 16 residues. CDR1 is ENHRY, CDR2 SYGVKD, per germline. The DNA for the CDR3 is TGTGCCATCAAAAGTGAGACTAGCGGGGGGCACTCTGAGCAGTTCTTC. It translates to CAIKSETSGGHSEQFF.

The V gene is TRBV2, the J gene TRBJ1-5; a possible D gene is TRBD1 (5 bases). Germline values: CDR1 SNHLY, CDR2 FYNNEI. Trimming stripped 5 bases from V and 0 bases from J, with 5 bases between. The CDR3 loop spans 13 amino acids. CDR3 in DNA: TGTGCCAGCAGTAGGGGTAGCAATCAGCCCCAGCATTTT. This codes for CASSRGSNQPQHF.

J is TRBJ2-1 and V is TRBV7-9; D perhaps matches TRBD2 (5 bases). CDR1 and CDR2 (germline): SEHNR, FQNEAQ (reference sequence). Trimming took 5 bases from V and 6 from J, leaving 14 bases between them. The CDR3 has 14 amino acids. CDR3 sequence (DNA): TGTGCCAGCAGCATAAGCGGCGTGAGCAATGAGCAGTTCTTC. As protein: CASSISGVSNEQFF.

V is TRBV4-2 and J is TRBJ1-5, with 8 bases fitting TRBD1. Germline CDR1 reads LGHNA; CDR2 reads YNFKEQ. The CDR3 extends over 16 amino acids. After removal of 0 bases from V and 8 bases from J, the junction contained 9 bases not matched to a gene. CDR3 region: CASSQDGRGHPEPQHF. The DNA for the CDR3 is TGTGCCAGCAGCCAAGACGGCAGGGGGCACCCTGAGCCCCAGCATTTT.

The CDR3 region has the DNA TGTGCCAGCAGTGCCAGGGGGGTCAATGAAAAACTGTTTTTT. Amino acid sequence: CASSARGVNEKLFF. The V and J genes are TRBV27 and TRBJ1-4, with TRBD1 matching over 7 bases. This CDR3 contains 14 residues. V shed 5 bases and J 5 bases; nucleotides not matched to a gene: 5. Germline CDR1 is MNHEY and CDR2 is SMNVEV (reference sequence).

This CDR3 is CASSQGTGAEAFF. Written as DNA, the CDR3 is TGTGCCAGCAGCCAAGGGACAGGGGCTGAAGCTTTCTTT. The chain employs TRBV3-1 (or the pseudogene TRBV3-2) and TRBJ1-1; 9 bases line up with TRBD1. The trim removed 1 base at V and 6 bases at J, leaving 0 bases unmatched. This CDR3 comprises 13 residues. Germline V gene sequence: CDR1 LGHDT, CDR2 YNNKEL (reference sequence).

CDR3 region: CASSSAGTGPYTEAFF. DNA of the CDR3: TGTGCCAGCAGTTCAGCCGGGACAGGGCCGTACACTGAAGCTTTCTTT. The V and J genes are TRBV6-5 and TRBJ1-1, with 9 bases matching TRBD1. CDR1 and CDR2 (germline): MNHEY, SVGAGI. CDR3 length: 16 amino acids. V trimming: 4 bases; J trimming: 3 bases; junction bases outside the gene matches: 9.

The V gene is TRBV7-9, the J gene TRBJ1-1; D is undetermined. V was shortened by 2 bases and J by 1 base, with 11 bases between the two germline ends. Germline V CDR1 and CDR2: SEHNR, FQNEAQ (reference sequence). The length of the CDR3 is 15 residues. The CDR3 loop reads CASSLRTVPNTEAFF. Written as DNA, the CDR3 is TGTGCCAGCAGCTTACGCACAGTCCCGAACACTGAAGCTTTCTTT.

This clone was observed a single time. This chain links TRBV18 with TRBJ1-5; TRBD1 aligns across 11 bases. The V segment lost 5 bases and the J segment 7 bases; nucleotides outside the gene matches: 7. The CDR3 totals 15 residues. Germline V CDR1 and CDR2: KGHSH, LQKENI. The CDR3 reads CASSFGQGAEQPQHF. CDR3 sequence (DNA): TGTGCCAGCTCATTTGGACAGGGGGCAGAGCAGCCCCAGCATTTT.

The CDR3 spells CASSLRPSPGGNEQFF. CDR3 coding DNA: TGTGCCAGCAGCTTACGGCCAAGCCCGGGGGGCAATGAGCAGTTCTTC. The gene calls are TRBV11-1 and TRBJ2-1; 7 bases are a match to TRBD2. This CDR3 has 16 residues. Germline V CDR1 and CDR2: SGHAT, FQDESV (reference sequence). V lost 2 bases and J lost 6; bases outside the gene matches: 10.

The rearrangement links TRBV4-3 to TRBJ2-3; 8 bases agree with TRBD2. This CDR3 is 17 amino acids long. Trimming cost V 4 bases and J 8 bases; bases outside gene matches: 17. The germline V gene has CDR1 LGHNA and CDR2 YSLEER. CDR3 DNA sequence: TGCGCCAGCAGCCCTTCAGGGACGAGCGGGAGTATCGGTACGCAGTATTTT. Protein: CASSPSGTSGSIGTQYF.

The rearrangement links TRBV4-3 to TRBJ1-1; D unresolved. V shed 1 base and J shed 0 bases, with 9 bases lying between them. CDR1 LGHNA and CDR2 YSLEER come from the germline V gene. This CDR3 is 15 amino acids long. CDR3 sequence reads: CASSQGAVLNTEAFF. CDR3 coding DNA: TGCGCCAGCAGCCAAGGTGCAGTTTTGAACACTGAAGCTTTCTTT.

This clone was detected once. This chain joins TRBV18 and TRBJ2-7, with D tentatively TRBD1 (5 bases). V was clipped by 3 bases and J by 5 bases, with 14 bases between them. Germline V gives CDR1 KGHSH, CDR2 LQKENI. The CDR3 has 14 amino acids. CDR3 DNA sequence: TGTGCCAGCTCACCTCAGGCAGGACAACACGAGCAGTACTTC. It encodes CASSPQAGQHEQYF.

This chain connects TRBV11-2 to TRBJ1-6; 9 bases match TRBD1. The V segment lost 6 bases and the J segment 10 bases; nucleotides outside the gene matches: 7. CDR3 length equals 14 residues. Germline V CDR1 and CDR2: SGHAT, FQNNGV. The CDR3 DNA follows: TGTGCCAGCAGTCCGGGACAGGGTATATCACCCCTCCACTTT. Residues: CASSPGQGISPLHF.

V gene TRBV7-8 combines with J gene TRBJ1-6, with 8 bases that match TRBD1. Unmatched junction bases numbered 5, after V lost 5 bases and J lost 5 bases. Germline V gene sequence: CDR1 SGHVS, CDR2 FQNEAQ. The CDR3 runs 15 residues. CDR3 sequence (DNA): TGTGCCAGCAGCACTCAGGGGGCCCATAATTCACCCCTCCACTTT. Amino acids: CASSTQGAHNSPLHF.

The chain carries TRBV28 and TRBJ1-1, with TRBD1 matching 7 bases. This CDR3 has 15 amino acids. Per germline, CDR1 MDHEN and CDR2 SYDVKM. J gave up 4 bases and V 7 bases, and 12 bases lay outside the gene matches. CDR3 coding DNA: TGTGCCAGCACCCGCCCTTCGACAGGGTCCACTGAAGCTTTCTTT. This translates into CASTRPSTGSTEAFF.

This chain links TRBV2 with TRBJ2-7; 7 bases are shared with TRBD1. This CDR3 is built from 14 residues. Per germline, CDR1 SNHLY and CDR2 FYNNEI. V shed 7 bases and J 1 base; nucleotides not matched to a gene: 7. In nucleotides, the CDR3 is TGTGCCAGCAAGGACAGGCTATCTTCCTACGAGCAGTACTTC. Protein sequence: CASKDRLSSYEQYF.

The rearrangement links TRBV27 to TRBJ1-6; 12 nucleotides agree with TRBD1. With V trimmed by 7 bases and J by 7 bases, 5 bases remained unmatched. In germline, CDR1 is MNHEY, CDR2 SMNVEV (reference sequence). The CDR3 covers 15 residues. The CDR3 bases are TGTGCCAGCAAGCAGGGACAGGGGGCAAATTCACCCCTCCACTTT. Its translation is CASKQGQGANSPLHF.

The chain has TRBV2 and TRBJ1-1; D gene ambiguous. Trimming took 8 bases from V and 3 from J, leaving 16 bases between them. CDR3 length: 14 amino acids. Germline V lookup: CDR1 SNHLY, CDR2 FYNNEI. The CDR3 region has the DNA TGTGCCAGCTCCCGGGAGGGTACGTACACTGAAGCTTTCTTT. This encodes CASSREGTYTEAFF.

This chain links TRBV20-1 with TRBJ1-4; D unclear. CDR1 and CDR2 (germline): DFQATT, SNEGSKA (reference sequence). The V gene lost 3 bases and the J gene lost 3 bases, with 11 bases spanning the gap. This CDR3 spans 14 amino acids. This chain's CDR3 is CSASPAAANEKLFF. The CDR3 DNA is TGCAGTGCTAGTCCGGCAGCGGCTAATGAAAAACTGTTTTTT.

The gene calls are TRBV10-3 and TRBJ2-1; no clear D. V was trimmed by 0 bases and J by 8 bases, leaving 14 bases between them. The CDR3 contains 15 residues. Looked up from germline, CDR1 is ENHRY and CDR2 is SYGVKD. The CDR3 protein is CAISESYSPPHEQFF. CDR3 sequence (DNA): TGTGCCATCAGTGAGTCTTACTCGCCCCCGCATGAGCAGTTCTTC.

CDR3 loop: CASSDGYGYTF. The DNA of the CDR3 is TGTGCCAGCAGTGACGGCTATGGCTACACCTTC. The genes are TRBV2 and TRBJ1-2; D is uncertain. Trimming removed 3 bases at V and 4 bases at J, with 3 bases between. Germline values: CDR1 SNHLY, CDR2 FYNNEI. There are 11 residues in the CDR3.

This rearrangement joins TRBV28 to TRBJ2-5; possible D gene TRBD1, 6 bases. The CDR3 length is 14 residues. Deletions cut 5 bases from V and 2 bases from J, with 12 bases between. Germline CDR1 is MDHEN and CDR2 is SYDVKM. As DNA, the CDR3 is TGTGCCAGCAGTAAAAGGACAGCACAAGAGACCCAGTACTTC. Translated: CASSKRTAQETQYF.

The genes are TRBV30 and TRBJ2-1; maybe TRBD1 (6 bases). The germline V gene encodes CDR1 GTSNPN and CDR2 SVGIG (reference sequence). This CDR3 region has 14 residues. V shed 3 bases and J shed 3 bases, with 12 bases lying between them. For the CDR3, the DNA is TGTGCCTGGAGGAACAGGGATCTCTACAATGAGCAGTTCTTC. Translated, it gives CAWRNRDLYNEQFF.

The chain combines TRBV10-3 with TRBJ2-6, with 7 positions matching TRBD1. The CDR3 has 14 amino acids. Germline trimming cut 10 bases from V and 9 bases from J; bases unmatched to any gene: 12. Germline V gene lookup returns CDR1 ENHRY and CDR2 SYGVKD. The CDR3 DNA is TGTGCCACCCATTGGGACAGCCCGGGCAACGTCCTGACTTTC. It codes for CATHWDSPGNVLTF.

The chain uses TRBV6-5 and TRBJ1-5; no reliable D call. V was shortened by 0 bases and J by 3 bases, with 9 bases between the two germline ends. Germline V gives CDR1 MNHEY, CDR2 SVGAGI. CDR3 length: 15 residues. In DNA, the CDR3 is TGTGCCAGCAGTTACTCATCAGGAACCAATCAGCCCCAGCATTTT. This sequence encodes CASSYSSGTNQPQHF.

The chain joins TRBV27 to TRBJ2-3, with D perhaps TRBD1 (5 bases). Germline-derived CDR1 and CDR2 are MNHEY and SMNVEV (reference sequence). This CDR3 is 12 amino acids long. Trimming pared 6 bases from V and 1 base from J, leaving 5 bases between. The CDR3 loop reads CASRTGTDTQYF. The CDR3 coding sequence is TGTGCCAGCAGGACAGGCACAGATACGCAGTATTTT.

The chain recombines TRBV27 with TRBJ2-3; 9 nucleotides match TRBD1. The V segment lost 5 bases and the J segment 7 bases; nucleotides outside the gene matches: 7. CDR1 and CDR2 from the germline V gene are MNHEY and SMNVEV (reference sequence). This CDR3 is 14 amino acids long. The CDR3 loop is CASSVDRGSHTQYF. The CDR3 coding sequence is TGTGCCAGCAGTGTGGACAGGGGTTCTCATACGCAGTATTTT.

The sample holds a few counts of this clone. The rearrangement links TRBV7-2 to TRBJ1-1, with D hard to call. V was trimmed by 2 bases and J by 2 bases, leaving 6 bases between them. The V gene's germline CDR1 is SGHTA and CDR2 FQGNSA. This CDR3 is 13 amino acids long. This CDR3 is CASSLRGNTEAFF. The CDR3 DNA follows: TGTGCCAGCAGCTTACGGGGAAACACTGAAGCTTTCTTT.

The chain carries TRBV5-6 and TRBJ2-1; TRBD2 matches at 12 bases. The CDR3 has 17 amino acids. The germline V gene has CDR1 SGHDT and CDR2 YYEEEE. The junction had 3 bases not matched to a gene; V was cut back by 1 base and J by 1 base. This CDR3 reads CASSLLAGGQSYNEQFF. The CDR3 DNA reads TGTGCCAGCAGCTTGCTAGCGGGGGGGCAGTCCTACAATGAGCAGTTCTTC.